This T cell receptor (beta chain) emerged from a study of blood T cell repertoires in COVID-19. Study as a whole: Sites in the United States, Italy and Spain provided acute and convalescent COVID-19 samples. The analysed material was cDNA or gDNA that came from T cells, B-cell-depleted T cells, or PBMCs.

Per the study methods: From reference gene primer amplification, estimates of nucleated cell counts were derived. Sequenced by immunoSEQ multiplex PCR; TCRdb stores in-frame clones only, minus some. That table gives V, J and clone size, and the DNA gave D and trimming. The sample has around 97,000 clones, 70% to 85% seen once; the top ten hold about 10%. This receptor was obtained from a man between 65 and 85 years old with acute or convalescent COVID-19. The sequenced sample consisted of peripheral blood.

The CDR3 region has the DNA TGTGCCTGGCCCGGAGAAGGGGCGACCGGGGAGCTGTTTTTT. Protein product: CAWPGEGATGELFF. The genes are TRBV30 and TRBJ2-2, with D perhaps matching TRBD1 (5 bases). The V end was cut by 5 bases, the J end by 5 bases, with 15 bases between. Per the germline V gene, CDR1 is GTSNPN and CDR2 is SVGIG (reference sequence). The CDR3 is 14 amino acids.